A selection of T cell receptor beta chains follows, all from one sample in a study of T cells in tuberculosis. Using immunoSEQ multiplex PCR, the repertoire was profiled, and TCRdb retains in-frame clones only, with some absent. The table has about 45,000 clones, approximately 94% seen once. The sample taken for sequencing was PBMCs. These receptors came from a donor aged 5 to 30 with latent tuberculosis or without tuberculosis infection. Some clones in this sample may be carry-over from other donors' samples. CDR3s include the opening cysteine and the closing phenylalanine or tryptophan. D genes are given only for firm matches. Rows may omit the clone size; those that give it use once, few, many or a size class.

TRBJ2-1	TRBV5-5	-	-	CASSLEPGKGFF	TGTGCCAGCAGCTTGGAACCAGGGAAGGGGTTCTTC
TRBJ1-2	TRBV7-3	-	-	CASSSEGYGYTF	TGTGCCAGCAGCTCCGAGGGCTATGGCTACACCTTC
TRBJ2-7	TRBV10-3	TRBD2	once	CAISPTSGRAGAYEQYF	TGTGCCATCAGCCCGACTAGCGGGAGGGCCGGCGCCTACGAGCAGTACTTC
TRBJ2-3	TRBV5-6	TRBD1	-	CASSQTGRTDTQYF	TGTGCCAGCAGCCAGACAGGGAGAACAGATACGCAGTATTTT
TRBJ1-1	TRBV13	TRBD1	-	CASSLTGVLRGNTEAFF	TGTGCCAGCAGCTTGACAGGGGTTCTAAGGGGGAACACTGAAGCTTTCTTT
TRBJ2-3	TRBV28	-	-	CASSPPGPGSTDTQYF	TGTGCCAGCAGCCCCCCTGGGCCGGGGAGCACAGATACGCAGTATTTT
TRBJ1-1	TRBV30	TRBD1	-	CAWRREQGVYTEAFF	TGTGCCTGGAGGAGGGAACAGGGGGTTTACACTGAAGCTTTCTTT
TRBJ1-1	TRBV7-2	-	-	CASSLEWSGGRNTEAFF	TGTGCCAGCAGCTTAGAATGGTCGGGGGGCCGGAACACTGAAGCTTTCTTT
TRBJ1-4	TRBV6-5	-	-	CASSQTGSGEKLFF	TGTGCCAGCAGTCAGACCGGATCAGGTGAAAAACTGTTTTTT
TRBJ1-3	TRBV4-3	-	once	CASSQVGAGNTIYF	TGCGCCAGCAGCCAAGTCGGAGCTGGAAACACCATATATTTT
TRBJ2-1	TRBV10-3	TRBD2	-	CAISGLAGGNEQFF	TGTGCCATCAGTGGACTAGCGGGCGGGAATGAGCAGTTCTTC
TRBJ2-3	TRBV5-1	TRBD1	once	CASSRGTGGLDTQYF	TGCGCCAGCAGTCGAGGGACAGGGGGGTTAGATACGCAGTATTTT
TRBJ2-7	TRBV5-1	TRBD2	-	CASSSPGVAGVYEQYF	TGCGCCAGCAGCTCTCCCGGGGTAGCGGGAGTATACGAGCAGTACTTC
TRBJ1-2	TRBV7-6	TRBD1	-	CASSPGTGANYGYTF	TGTGCCAGCAGCCCAGGGACAGGAGCTAACTATGGCTACACCTTC
TRBJ1-1	TRBV4-1	-	-	CASSQGGRGVMNTEAFF	TGCGCCAGCAGCCAAGGGGGTCGGGGGGTAATGAACACTGAAGCTTTCTTT
TRBJ2-1	TRBV7-2	TRBD2	few	CASSIRLAGAVFF	TGTGCCAGCAGCATTAGACTAGCGGGAGCGGTGTTCTTC
TRBJ2-1	TRBV7-9	TRBD2	-	CASSRSKGAGTGNEQFF	TGTGCCAGCAGCCGTTCCAAAGGAGCGGGAACGGGCAATGAGCAGTTCTTC
TRBJ1-1	TRBV7-2	TRBD1	-	CASSAYRGLEAFF	TGTGCCAGCAGCGCCTACAGGGGGCTTGAAGCTTTCTTT
TRBJ2-7	TRBV5-4	TRBD1	-	CASTNRGPDEQYF	TGTGCCAGCACCAACAGGGGGCCAGACGAGCAGTACTTC
TRBJ1-5	TRBV15	-	few	CATSRVVGQPQHF	TGTGCCACCAGCAGAGTGGTCGGTCAGCCCCAGCATTTT
TRBJ1-3	TRBV29-1	-	-	CSVETGGTGNTIYF	TGCAGCGTTGAAACCGGGGGAACTGGAAACACCATATATTTT
TRBJ2-7	TRBV7-2	-	-	CASSCRRGGRYLSYEQYF	TGTGCCAGCAGCTGCCGTCGGGGAGGCCGCTACCTTTCCTACGAGCAGTACTTC
TRBJ1-2	TRBV25-1	-	-	CASSEFREEGYTF	TGTGCCAGCAGTGAATTCAGGGAAGAGGGCTACACCTTC
TRBJ1-4	TRBV7-2	-	-	CASSPQGEKLFF	TGTGCCAGCAGCCCCCAGGGGGAAAAACTGTTTTTT
TRBJ1-3	TRBV6-1	-	-	CASSESNSRISGNTIYF	TGTGCCAGCAGTGAGAGTAACAGTAGAATCTCTGGAAACACCATATATTTT
TRBJ1-4	TRBV4-3	-	-	CASSQEASGRELLFF	TGCGCCAGCAGCCAAGAGGCTTCGGGGAGGGAATTGCTGTTTTTT
TRBJ2-3	TRBV25-1	-	-	CASSEEGAPDTQYF	TGTGCCAGCAGTGAAGAAGGGGCCCCAGATACGCAGTATTTT
TRBJ2-5	TRBV7-2	-	-	CASSPQDRGETQYF	TGTGCCAGCAGCCCCCAAGACCGGGGGGAGACCCAGTACTTC
TRBJ2-7	TRBV7-8	-	-	CASSLGGEFEQYF	TGTGCCAGCAGCTTAGGCGGGGAGTTCGAGCAGTACTTC
TRBJ1-3	TRBV28	-	-	CASSFLPDSGNTIYF	TGTGCCAGCAGTTTCTTACCAGACTCTGGAAACACCATATATTTT
TRBJ1-1	TRBV11-2	TRBD1	-	CASSPGTATEAFF	TGTGCCAGCAGCCCGGGGACAGCTACTGAAGCTTTCTTT
TRBJ1-4	TRBV5-1	TRBD1	few	CASSFQGDGEKLFF	TGCGCCAGCAGCTTTCAGGGGGATGGGGAAAAACTGTTTTTT
TRBJ2-1	TRBV9	TRBD2	-	CASSETFLRTSGRIEQFF	TGTGCCAGCAGCGAAACATTTTTACGGACTAGCGGGAGGATTGAGCAGTTCTTC
TRBJ2-5	TRBV5-1	TRBD2	-	CASSISGTSEETQYF	TGCGCCAGCAGCATTTCCGGGACTAGCGAAGAGACCCAGTACTTC
TRBJ2-3	TRBV6-5	TRBD1	once	CASSYRDRSTDTQYF	TGTGCCAGCAGTTACAGGGACAGGAGCACAGATACGCAGTATTTT
TRBJ1-2	TRBV12-5	-	-	CASGLVPGGKGNYGYTF	TGTGCTAGTGGTTTGGTACCGGGGGGAAAGGGTAACTATGGCTACACCTTC